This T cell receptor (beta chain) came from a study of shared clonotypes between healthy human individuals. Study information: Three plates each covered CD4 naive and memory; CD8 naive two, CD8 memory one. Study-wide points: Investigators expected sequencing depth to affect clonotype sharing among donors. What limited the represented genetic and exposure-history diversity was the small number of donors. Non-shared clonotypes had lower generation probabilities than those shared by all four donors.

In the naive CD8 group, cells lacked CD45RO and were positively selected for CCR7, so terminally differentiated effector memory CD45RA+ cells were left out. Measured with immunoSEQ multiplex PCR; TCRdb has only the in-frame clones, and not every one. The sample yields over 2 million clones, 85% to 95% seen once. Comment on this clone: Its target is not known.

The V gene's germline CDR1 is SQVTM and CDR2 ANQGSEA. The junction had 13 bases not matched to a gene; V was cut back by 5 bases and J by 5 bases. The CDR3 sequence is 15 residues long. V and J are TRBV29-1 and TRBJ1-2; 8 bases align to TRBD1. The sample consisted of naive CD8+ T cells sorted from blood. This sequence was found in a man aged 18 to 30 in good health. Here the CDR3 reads CSVLVPQGEGYGYTF. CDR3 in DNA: TGCAGCGTTCTGGTCCCACAGGGGGAAGGGTATGGCTACACCTTC. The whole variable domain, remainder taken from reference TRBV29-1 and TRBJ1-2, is SAVISQKPSRDICQRGTSLTIQCQVDSQVTMMFWYRQQPGQSLTLIATANQGSEATYESGFVIDKFPISRPNLTFSTLTVSNMSPEDSSIYLCSVLVPQGEGYGYTFGSGTRLTVV.